A single sample is the source of the 9 T cell receptor beta chains below, sequenced in a study of cytomegalovirus exposure and HLA in healthy donors. Method: immunoSEQ multiplex PCR; TCRdb's copy keeps in-frame clones and lacks some. The sample comprises roughly 120,000 clones, 88% of which are singletons, and less than 2% rests with the top ten. Sequenced material: PBMCs. The receptors come from a man aged 18 to 35 in good health and CMV-seronegative.

CDR3 DNA: TGTGCCAGTAGCAGGCCGGGACTAAACCAGTCACCCCTCCACTTT. Amino acid sequence: CASSRPGLNQSPLHF. The chain joins TRBV19 to TRBJ1-6; D is perhaps TRBD1 (5 bases). In germline, CDR1 is LNHDA, CDR2 SQIVND (reference sequence). The V gene lost 6 bases and the J gene lost 10 bases, with 19 bases spanning the gap. CDR3 length: 15 residues.

The chain employs TRBV6-1 and TRBJ2-1, with 9 bases lining up with TRBD2. The ends lost 4 bases at V and 4 bases at J; junction bases unmatched: 5. This CDR3 comprises 15 residues. CDR1 and CDR2 from the germline V gene are MNHNS and SASEGT. CDR3 sequence: CASSVPSGVYNEQFF. CDR3 bases: TGTGCCAGCAGTGTTCCTAGCGGGGTTTACAATGAGCAGTTCTTC.

V usage is TRBV30 and J usage is TRBJ2-5; 9 bases agree with TRBD2. Judging by the DNA end, TRBJ2-7 fits better; the J call may be wrong. CDR3 size: 16 residues. Germline V lookup: CDR1 GTSNPN, CDR2 SVGIG (reference sequence). The CDR3 is CAWSVDWRGGLYEQYF. In DNA, the CDR3 is TGTGCCTGGAGTGTAGATTGGCGGGGGGGCCTTTACGAGCAGTACTTC.

The rearrangement joins TRBV6-1 to TRBJ2-1; 11 bases fit TRBD2. CDR3 length: 16 residues. In germline, CDR1 is MNHNS, CDR2 SASEGT. The junction had 6 bases not matched to a gene; V was cut back by 4 bases and J by 4 bases. Here the CDR3 DNA reads TGTGCCAGCAGTGGGGCCGGGACTAGCGGATACAATGAGCAGTTCTTC. This codes for CASSGAGTSGYNEQFF.

The J gene is TRBJ1-3, the V gene TRBV28; no reliable D call. V was trimmed by 6 bases and J by 0 bases, leaving 15 bases between them. Looked up from germline, CDR1 is MDHEN and CDR2 is SYDVKM. The CDR3 is 16 residues long. The CDR3, as DNA: TGTGCCAGCAGCGAGTTCCTTGTAAACTCTGGAAACACCATATATTTT. Translating it yields CASSEFLVNSGNTIYF.

The chain employs TRBV29-1 and TRBJ2-1, with TRBD2 as a possible D gene (6 bases). V lost 4 bases and J 8 bases, leaving 18 bases between the germline ends. CDR1 is SQVTM and CDR2 is ANQGSEA in the germline V gene. The length of the CDR3 is 14 residues. CDR3 nucleotides: TGCAGCGTTGTGGTCCGGGGGTATAGGGATGAGCAGTTCTTC. It yields the protein CSVVVRGYRDEQFF.

V gene TRBV4-1 combines with J gene TRBJ1-2, with D maybe TRBD1 (5 bases). With 0 bases removed from V and 3 bases from J, the gap between germline ends came to 8 bases. CDR3 length equals 14 residues. Looked up from germline, CDR1 is MGHRA and CDR2 is YSYEKL. CDR3 amino acids: CASSQESGYYGYTF. The CDR3 nucleotides are TGCGCCAGCAGCCAAGAGTCAGGGTACTATGGCTACACCTTC.

The table lists this clone with a count of one. The rearrangement uses TRBV4-1 and TRBJ1-2; maybe TRBD1 (5 bases). CDR1 and CDR2 (germline): MGHRA, YSYEKL. This CDR3 is 14 amino acids long. V gave up 2 bases and J gave up 7 bases, with 14 bases separating them. The CDR3 nucleotides read TGCGCCAGCAGCCAACCGTACAGGTTTGGTGGCTACACCTTC. Translated, it gives CASSQPYRFGGYTF.

The rearrangement uses TRBV6-7 and TRBJ2-1, with TRBD2 matching 8 bases. TRBV6-7 is marked as an open reading frame, function uncertain. With V trimmed by 4 bases and J by 4 bases, 9 bases remained unmatched. CDR3 length: 16 residues. The CDR3 is CASSSLLAGMYNEQFF. The CDR3 nucleotides read TGTGCCAGCAGTTCGCTTTTAGCGGGGATGTACAATGAGCAGTTCTTC.